The rows below give T cell receptor beta chains drawn from one sample of a study of blood T cell repertoires in COVID-19. Assay: immunoSEQ multiplex PCR; the TCRdb copy retains only in-frame clones and omits some. The data contain approximately 240,000 clones, about 88% of them singletons. Sequencing was performed on peripheral blood. These receptors all stem from a man aged 45 to 65 who had recovered from COVID-19. Both conserved end residues are part of each CDR3. The order of the fields is clone size, D gene, J gene, V gene, CDR3 DNA, CDR3 protein. D genes are given only for firm matches. Clone size is not always given. Where it is, it says once, few, many or a class for expanded clones.

clone size: once
D gene: TRBD1
J gene: TRBJ1-4
V gene: TRBV30
CDR3 DNA: TGTGCCTGGAGTGGGGGACAGCCGAATGAAAAACTGTTTTTT
CDR3 protein: CAWSGGQPNEKLFF

clone size: .
D gene: .
J gene: TRBJ2-5
V gene: TRBV15
CDR3 DNA: TGTGCCACCAGCAGAGATCGGGGAGCAGAGACCCAGTACTTC
CDR3 protein: CATSRDRGAETQYF

clone size: .
D gene: TRBD1
J gene: TRBJ1-2
V gene: TRBV18
CDR3 DNA: TGTGCCAGCTCAAGGACAGGGTCTAACTATGGCTACACCTTC
CDR3 protein: CASSRTGSNYGYTF

clone size: .
D gene: TRBD2
J gene: TRBJ2-7
V gene: TRBV10-1
CDR3 DNA: TGCGCCAGCAGTGAGGTGGCTAGCGGAGCCTACGAGCAGTACTTC
CDR3 protein: CASSEVASGAYEQYF

clone size: .
D gene: TRBD2
J gene: TRBJ2-7
V gene: TRBV4-2
CDR3 DNA: TGTGCCAGCAAAGATCAGGTAGCGGGAAACTCCTACGAGCAGTACTTC
CDR3 protein: CASKDQVAGNSYEQYF

clone size: .
D gene: TRBD2
J gene: TRBJ2-5
V gene: TRBV4-2
CDR3 DNA: TGTGCCAGCAGCCAAGACCTAGCGGGAAGAGAGACCCAGTACTTC
CDR3 protein: CASSQDLAGRETQYF

clone size: .
D gene: .
J gene: TRBJ2-1
V gene: TRBV4-1
CDR3 DNA: TGCGCCAGCAGCCAAGGTCCTCCGAATGAGCAGTTCTTC
CDR3 protein: CASSQGPPNEQFF

clone size: .
D gene: .
J gene: TRBJ1-5
V gene: TRBV6-5
CDR3 DNA: TGTGCCAGCAGCCACACAGGGTCCAATCAGCCCCAGCATTTT
CDR3 protein: CASSHTGSNQPQHF

clone size: .
D gene: .
J gene: TRBJ1-1
V gene: TRBV7-9
CDR3 DNA: TGTGCCAGCACCGAGAGCCGTGCCACTGAAGCTTTCTTT
CDR3 protein: CASTESRATEAFF

clone size: .
D gene: TRBD2
J gene: TRBJ2-1
V gene: TRBV28
CDR3 DNA: TGTGCCAGCAGTTTTAGCGGGGCATACAATGAGCAGTTCTTC
CDR3 protein: CASSFSGAYNEQFF

clone size: .
D gene: .
J gene: TRBJ1-1
V gene: TRBV11-2
CDR3 DNA: TGTGCCAGCAGCTTACTAGACAGGCCGAACACTGAAGCTTTCTTT
CDR3 protein: CASSLLDRPNTEAFF

clone size: once
D gene: TRBD2
J gene: TRBJ2-7
V gene: TRBV15
CDR3 DNA: TGTGCCACCAGCATATTAGCGGGAGGAAACTACGAGCAGTACTTC
CDR3 protein: CATSILAGGNYEQYF

clone size: .
D gene: TRBD1
J gene: TRBJ1-1
V gene: TRBV5-1
CDR3 DNA: TGCGCCAGCAGCTATCGGACAGGGGGCTCGGCTTTCTTT
CDR3 protein: CASSYRTGGSAFF

clone size: .
D gene: .
J gene: TRBJ2-7
V gene: TRBV28
CDR3 DNA: TGTGCCAGCCGCCCCGGGACTTCGTTTGGGGGGTACGAGCAGTACTTC
CDR3 protein: CASRPGTSFGGYEQYF

clone size: few
D gene: TRBD2
J gene: TRBJ2-7
V gene: TRBV7-2
CDR3 DNA: TGTGCCAGCAGCTTTTTCGGGACTAGCGGGAGCTACGAGCAGTACTTC
CDR3 protein: CASSFFGTSGSYEQYF